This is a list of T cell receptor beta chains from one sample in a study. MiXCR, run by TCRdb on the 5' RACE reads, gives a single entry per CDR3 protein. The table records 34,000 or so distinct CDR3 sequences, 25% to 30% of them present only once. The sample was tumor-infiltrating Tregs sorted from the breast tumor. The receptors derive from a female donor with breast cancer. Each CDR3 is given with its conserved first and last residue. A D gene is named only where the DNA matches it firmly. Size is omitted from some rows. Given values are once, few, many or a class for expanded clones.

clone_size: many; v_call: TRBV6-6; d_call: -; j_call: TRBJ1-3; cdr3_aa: CASMRDSGNTIYF; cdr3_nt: TGTGCCAGCATGAGAGACTCTGGAAACACCATATATTTT
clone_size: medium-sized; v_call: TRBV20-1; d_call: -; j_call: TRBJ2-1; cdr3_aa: CSARAPVRSYNEQFF; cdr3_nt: TGCAGTGCTAGAGCACCCGTTCGCTCCTACAATGAGCAGTTCTTC
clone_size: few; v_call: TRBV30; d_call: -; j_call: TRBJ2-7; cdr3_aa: CAWKAGNLGYEQYF; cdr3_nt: TGTGCCTGGAAGGCAGGGAACTTAGGCTACGAGCAGTACTTC
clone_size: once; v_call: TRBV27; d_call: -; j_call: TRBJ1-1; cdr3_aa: CASSLSLQHEAFF; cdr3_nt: TGTGCCAGCAGTTTAAGCCTACAGCACGAAGCTTTCTTT
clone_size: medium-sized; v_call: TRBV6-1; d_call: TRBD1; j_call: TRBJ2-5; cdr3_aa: CASSETDRGLETQYF; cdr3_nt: TGTGCCAGCAGTGAAACAGACAGGGGGTTGGAGACCCAGTACTTC
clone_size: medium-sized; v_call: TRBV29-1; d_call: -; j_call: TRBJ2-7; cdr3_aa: CSVEGAGTYEQYF; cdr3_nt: TGCAGCGTTGAAGGGGCAGGGACCTACGAGCAGTACTTC
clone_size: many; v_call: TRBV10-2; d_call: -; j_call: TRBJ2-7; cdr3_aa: CASSERVEQYF; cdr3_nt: TGCGCCAGCAGTGAGAGGGTCGAGCAGTACTTC
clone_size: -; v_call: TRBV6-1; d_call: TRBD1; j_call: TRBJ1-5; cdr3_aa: CASSARTGIGQPQHF; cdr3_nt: TGTGCCAGCAGTGCCCGGACAGGGATTGGTCAGCCCCAGCATTTT
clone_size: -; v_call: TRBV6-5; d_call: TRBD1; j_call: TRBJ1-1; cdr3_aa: CASSYVGQDTEAFF; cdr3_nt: TGTGCCAGCAGTTACGTAGGACAGGACACTGAAGCTTTCTTT
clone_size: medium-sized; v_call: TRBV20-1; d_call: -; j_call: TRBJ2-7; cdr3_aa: CSARANSYEQYF; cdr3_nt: TGCAGTGCTAGAGCAAACTCCTACGAGCAGTACTTC